This entry lists 30 T cell receptor beta chains sequenced from one sample in a study of T cell repertoires in cytomegalovirus infection. TCRdb recomputed calls from the reads with MiXCR, one row per CDR3 protein. Of fewer than 550,000 distinct CDR3 sequences in the sample, approximately 11% were seen once. Material: PBMCs. Source of these receptors: a human donor in good health (CMV status not recorded). Some clones in this sample may be carry-over from other donors' samples.

There are many counts of this clonotype. CDR3 protein: CASSHLSGRAITGELFF. CDR3 coding DNA: TGTGCCAGCAGCCACCTCAGCGGGAGGGCCATCACCGGGGAGCTGTTTTTT. The chain links TRBV14 to TRBJ2-2; TRBD2 matches at 10 bases. Looked up from germline, CDR1 is SGHDN and CDR2 is FVKESK. J gave up 4 bases and V 3 bases, and 8 bases lay outside the gene matches. This CDR3 is 17 amino acids long.

This clonotype has just a few counts. J is TRBJ1-3 and V is TRBV5-1, with D possibly being TRBD1 (5 bases). Germline-derived CDR1 and CDR2 are SGHRS and YFSETQ. CDR3 length: 19 residues. Trimming shortened V by 7 bases and J by 1 base, and 27 bases separated the two germline ends. The CDR3 loop reads CASSLLGQGATNSGNTIYF. Here the CDR3 DNA reads TGCGCCAGCTCCCTGCTCGGGCAGGGTGCTACAAATTCTGGAAACACCATATATTTT.

This clonotype occurred many times. The V gene is TRBV7-2, the J gene TRBJ2-1; TRBD2 aligns across 11 bases. V shed 3 bases, J shed 2 bases, and the junction held 0 bases outside the gene matches. Germline V gene lookup returns CDR1 SGHTA and CDR2 FQGNSA. CDR3 length: 15 residues. The CDR3 DNA follows: TGTGCCAGCAGCTTTAGCGGGAGGGCCTACAATGAGCAGTTCTTC. It translates to CASSFSGRAYNEQFF.

This clonotype was counted at least ten times. This chain connects TRBV7-3 to TRBJ2-3; D possibly corresponds to TRBD2 (5 bases). Trimming took 1 base from V and 5 from J, leaving 10 bases between them. The CDR3 contains 14 residues. Germline CDR1 and CDR2: SGHTA and FQGTGA. The CDR3 DNA reads TGTGCCAGCAGCTTAAGGGGAGATCAAGATACGCAGTATTTT. It specifies CASSLRGDQDTQYF.

This clonotype was recorded many times. CDR3 coding DNA: TGTGCCAGCAGCTTGGACAGGGGACTGAACACCGGGGAGCTGTTTTTT. It encodes CASSLDRGLNTGELFF. The chain recombines TRBV5-8 with TRBJ2-2; D may be TRBD1 (7 bases). V was cut by 0 bases and J by 1 base, with 10 bases left in between. The CDR3 length is 16 residues. Germline CDR1 SGHTS, CDR2 YDEGEE.

V usage is TRBV18 and J usage is TRBJ2-4; 7 bases match TRBD1. CDR3 size: 15 residues. Germline trimming cut 3 bases from V and 3 bases from J; bases unmatched to any gene: 5. Germline assignment: CDR1 KGHSH and CDR2 LQKENI. The CDR3 DNA reads TGTGCCAGCTCACCGGGACAGCCTGGCAAAAACATTCAGTACTTC. It yields the protein CASSPGQPGKNIQYF.

On this clonotype itself: A single base separates this from a much larger clone, so it may be a read error. The CDR3 DNA follows: TGTGCCATCAGTGAAACGGGACCGAACAATGAGCAGTTCTTC. Translating gives CAISETGPNNEQFF. The chain couples TRBV10-3 to TRBJ2-1; either TRBD1 or TRBD2 may fit D (5 bases each). V lost 3 bases and J 5 bases, leaving 11 bases between the germline ends. Germline V lookup: CDR1 ENHRY, CDR2 SYGVKD. The CDR3 loop spans 14 amino acids.

This clonotype has only a few counts. This chain connects TRBV5-5 to TRBJ2-2, with D possibly TRBD2 on 6 matching bases. Germline CDR1 reads SGHKS; CDR2 reads YYEKEE (reference sequence). The germline V and J ends were trimmed by 6 bases and 15 bases, with 15 bases remaining between them. CDR3 length: 11 residues. This CDR3 reads CASTLGGPVFF. CDR3 nucleotide sequence: TGTGCCAGCACCCTAGGAGGGCCGGTGTTTTTT.

This clonotype was seen ten or more times. The V gene is TRBV12-3 or TRBV12-4, the J gene TRBJ1-1, with TRBD1 as a possible D gene (6 bases). There are 11 residues in the CDR3. The V end lost 8 bases, the J end lost 6 bases, and 10 bases lay between the germline ends. CDR3 protein: CASGRGAEAFF. CDR3 sequence (DNA): TGTGCCAGCGGGAGGGGGGCTGAAGCTTTCTTT.

The chain uses TRBV20-1 and TRBJ2-5, with 13 bases fitting TRBD2. The CDR3 has 15 residues. V shed 6 bases, J shed 5 bases, and the junction held 9 bases outside the gene matches. Germline-derived CDR1 and CDR2 are DFQATT and SNEGSKA (reference sequence). CDR3 amino acids: CSASRTSGGRETQYF. In DNA, the CDR3 is TGCAGTGCCTCTCGGACTAGCGGGGGACGGGAGACCCAGTACTTC.

This clonotype occurred many times. DNA for the CDR3: TGTGCCAGCAGCTTAGGGACAGCATATTACACAGATACGCAGTATTTT. Its protein is CASSLGTAYYTDTQYF. J is TRBJ2-3 and V is TRBV7-2; tentatively, D is TRBD1 (6 bases). The CDR3 length is 16 residues. Germline V gene sequence: CDR1 SGHTA, CDR2 FQGNSA. V lost 1 base and J 2 bases, leaving 13 bases between the germline ends.

This clonotype was seen at least ten times. CDR3 sequence reads: CASRPLAGLGDTQYF. In DNA, the CDR3 is TGTGCCAGCAGACCACTAGCGGGCCTCGGGGATACGCAGTATTTT. The V and J genes are TRBV3-1 and TRBJ2-3; TRBD2 agrees at 9 bases. The CDR3 length is 15 residues. The germline CDR1 and CDR2 sequences are LGHDT and YNNKEL (reference sequence). With 6 bases clipped from V and 6 bases from J, the junction kept 10 bases outside the gene matches.

V is TRBV5-5 and J is TRBJ2-1; TRBD2 agrees at 7 bases. After removal of 0 bases from V and 0 bases from J, the junction contained 3 bases not matched to a gene. This CDR3 spans 16 amino acids. CDR1 and CDR2 from the germline V gene are SGHKS and YYEKEE (reference sequence). The CDR3 sequence: CASSLAAGDSYNEQFF. The CDR3 nucleotides are TGTGCCAGCAGCTTGGCTGCGGGGGACTCCTACAATGAGCAGTTCTTC.

The chain combines TRBV20-1 with TRBJ1-4; D is uncertain. CDR1 is DFQATT, CDR2 SNEGSKA, per germline (reference sequence). V was clipped by 6 bases and J by 7 bases, with 9 bases between them. The CDR3 runs 11 residues. The CDR3 DNA is TGCAGTGCAATAATCCTTGAAAAACTGTTTTTT. Translating gives CSAIILEKLFF.

In its sample, this clonotype was seen many times. The V call is TRBV11-1, the J call TRBJ1-6; D call uncertain. This CDR3 contains 15 residues. The V gene's germline CDR1 is SGHAT and CDR2 FQDESV (reference sequence). The ends were cut back, 2 bases at V and 4 bases at J, with 9 bases in the middle. The CDR3 protein is CASSLSQRYNSPLHF. CDR3 coding DNA: TGTGCCAGCAGCTTATCGCAGCGATATAATTCACCCCTCCACTTT.

The sample holds a few counts of this clonotype. V usage is TRBV27 and J usage is TRBJ2-7, with a tentative D call TRBD1 (6 bases). The ends were cut back, 1 base at V and 6 bases at J, with 7 bases in the middle. This CDR3 region has 12 residues. Germline V CDR1 and CDR2: MNHEY, SMNVEV (reference sequence). For the CDR3, the DNA is TGTGCCAGCAGTTTATTGGGGGCCGAGCAGTACTTC. Its translation: CASSLLGAEQYF.

In regard to this clonotype: A read error is possible here, since a much larger clone lies one base away. V and J are TRBV19 and TRBJ1-4, with D hard to call. The CDR3 extends over 15 amino acids. CDR1 is LNHDA and CDR2 is SQIVND in the germline V gene (reference sequence). V gave up 7 bases and J gave up 3 bases, with 15 bases separating them. The CDR3 nucleotides read TGTGCCAGTACCACGATGCGGTCAGCTAATGAAAAACTGTTTTTT. This encodes CASTTMRSANEKLFF.

This clonotype was seen many times. The chain couples TRBV9 to TRBJ2-5; D may be TRBD1 or TRBD2 (6 bases each). V dropped 3 bases and J dropped 2 bases, with 14 bases sitting between them. Germline CDR1 SGDLS, CDR2 YYNGEE. The CDR3 is made up of 15 amino acids. DNA of the CDR3: TGTGCCAGCAGCGATATACAGGGAGGTCAAGAGACCCAGTACTTC. Translating it yields CASSDIQGGQETQYF.

The V gene is TRBV28, the J gene TRBJ1-1, with TRBD1 matching 9 bases. CDR1 MDHEN and CDR2 SYDVKM come from the germline V gene. V lost 4 bases, J lost 10 bases, and 10 bases stayed unmatched. The CDR3 runs to 14 residues. The CDR3 region has the DNA TGTGCCAGCAGTTCGGGGGGACAGGGTTCGGGAGCTTTCTTT. It yields the protein CASSSGGQGSGAFF. Full variable domain (outside the CDR3, taken from reference TRBV28 and TRBJ1-1): DVKVTQSSRYLVKRTGEKVFLECVQDMDHENMFWYRQDPGLGLRLIYFSYDVKMKEKGDIPEGYSVSREKKERFSLILESASTNQTSMYLCASSSGGQGSGAFFGQGTRLTVV.

This clonotype has a count of ten or more. The rearrangement links TRBV2 to TRBJ2-2; no clear D. V shed 8 bases and J shed 4 bases, with 14 bases lying between them. There are 14 residues in the CDR3. CDR1 SNHLY and CDR2 FYNNEI come from the germline V gene. This chain's CDR3 is CASPAGRGTGELFF. The CDR3 region has the DNA TGTGCCAGCCCGGCAGGCCGCGGCACCGGGGAGCTGTTTTTT.

This clonotype showed up many times. This sequence joins TRBV28 and TRBJ1-1, with D uncertain. Trimming removed 3 bases at V and 2 bases at J, with 4 bases between. Germline lookup yields CDR1 MDHEN and CDR2 SYDVKM. The CDR3 has 12 amino acids. The DNA of the CDR3 is TGTGCCAGCAGTTTTTTTAACACTGAAGCTTTCTTT. Translated: CASSFFNTEAFF.

In its sample, this clonotype was seen many times. This sequence joins TRBV7-2 and TRBJ2-3; TRBD2 might be the D (6 bases). V was cut by 0 bases and J by 4 bases, with 11 bases left in between. The germline CDR1 and CDR2 sequences are SGHTA and FQGNSA. The CDR3 is 15 residues long. CDR3 amino acids: CASSLAREYPDTQYF. The CDR3 coding sequence is TGTGCCAGCAGCTTAGCACGGGAGTATCCAGATACGCAGTATTTT.

This clonotype was detected only a few times. The V and J genes are TRBV9 and TRBJ2-2; possibly TRBD1 for D (6 bases). The CDR3 extends over 16 amino acids. The germline V gene encodes CDR1 SGDLS and CDR2 YYNGEE. With 0 bases removed from V and 4 bases from J, the gap between germline ends came to 13 bases. The CDR3 DNA follows: TGTGCCAGCAGCGTAGTAGTGGGGGCTTCCACCGGGGAGCTGTTTTTT. This sequence encodes CASSVVVGASTGELFF.

This clonotype was picked up a small number of times. CDR3 region: CASSPGLAMGGVYNEQFF. CDR3 in DNA: TGCGCCAGCAGCCCGGGACTAGCCATGGGTGGGGTCTACAATGAGCAGTTCTTC. This chain joins TRBV4-1 and TRBJ2-1; TRBD2 matches 9 bases. The CDR3 has 18 amino acids. Germline loops: CDR1 MGHRA, CDR2 YSYEKL. V lost 4 bases, J lost 3 bases, and 13 bases stayed unmatched.

This clonotype has just a few counts. This chain links TRBV24-1 with TRBJ2-2; 10 bases match TRBD2. Trimming took 0 bases from V and 4 from J; bases not matched to a gene: 16. The CDR3 totals 21 residues. Germline CDR1 KGHDR, CDR2 SFDVKD. The CDR3 coding sequence is TGTGCCACCAGTGATTTGAAGAGGGACCCTAGCGGGAGAAGAATCACCGGGGAGCTGTTTTTT. Translating it yields CATSDLKRDPSGRRITGELFF.

This clonotype showed up many times. The V and J genes are TRBV11-1 and TRBJ2-1, with 11 positions matching TRBD2. Germline assignment: CDR1 SGHAT and CDR2 FQDESV (reference sequence). There are 18 residues in the CDR3. V shed 5 bases and J 4 bases; nucleotides not matched to a gene: 13. CDR3 sequence (DNA): TGTGCCAGCAGCGCGCCATTACTCGGGACTAGCGGTTACAATGAGCAGTTCTTC. This translates into CASSAPLLGTSGYNEQFF.

The genes are TRBV20-1 and TRBJ1-3, with 9 bases lining up with TRBD1. From germline, CDR1 is DFQATT and CDR2 SNEGSKA (reference sequence). The trim removed 5 bases at V and 4 bases at J, leaving 6 bases unmatched. This CDR3 spans 14 amino acids. Here the CDR3 reads CSAFTGGKGNTIYF. The CDR3 DNA sequence: TGCAGTGCTTTTACAGGGGGCAAGGGAAACACCATATATTTT.

The sample holds many counts of this clonotype. The V gene is TRBV28, the J gene TRBJ1-5; D might be TRBD1 (6 bases). The CDR3 runs to 16 residues. The V gene's germline CDR1 is MDHEN and CDR2 SYDVKM. V lost 5 bases and J 0 bases, leaving 14 bases between the germline ends. The CDR3 reads CASSRVQGYSNQPQHF. The CDR3 nucleotides are TGTGCCAGCAGTCGGGTCCAGGGGTATAGCAATCAGCCCCAGCATTTT.

Remarks on this clonotype: This may be a read error: a much more frequent sequence differs by one nucleotide. CDR3 sequence (DNA): TGTGCTAGCAGCGGGGGGAGGACCGGGGAGCCGTTTTTT. Its protein is CASSGGRTGEPFF. The rearrangement joins TRBV7-7 to TRBJ2-2; the match to TRBD2 covers 9 bases. Germline assignment: CDR1 SSHAT and CDR2 FNYEAQ (reference sequence). CDR3 length: 13 residues.

This clonotype came up many times. This chain joins TRBV5-5 and TRBJ1-5; 9 nucleotides line up with TRBD1. CDR3 length: 17 residues. V trimming: 2 bases; J trimming: 6 bases; junction bases outside the gene matches: 12. CDR1 and CDR2 (germline): SGHKS, YYEKEE (reference sequence). The CDR3 nucleotides read TGTGCCAGCAGCTTTCGACCAGGGACAGGGAGTGGTCAGCCCCAGCATTTT. Residues: CASSFRPGTGSGQPQHF.